These T cell receptor beta chains were read from a single sample in a study of sequential checkpoint blockade in melanoma. Profiled with immunoSEQ multiplex PCR; TCRdb holds only in-frame clones, not every one. The sample shows about 11,000 clones, more than 50% of them seen only once. Specimen: CD8+ T cells sorted from blood (inferred from file names), collected from a patient given nivolumab and ipilimumab in sequence. The receptors shown here come from a human donor with melanoma. Both conserved end residues are part of each CDR3. A D gene is named only where the DNA matches it firmly. The size entry is marked missing in some rows and otherwise reads once, few, many or a size class.

few	TRBD2	TRBV7-3	TRBJ2-1	CASSFDIASGYNEQFF
NA	TRBD2	TRBV19	TRBJ2-1	CASNNRPGLAGGPYNEQFF
once	NA	TRBV5-6	NA	CASSLLAGPSYEQYF
once	NA	TRBV27	TRBJ2-1	CASSFRGEQFF
few	TRBD1	TRBV28	TRBJ1-1	CASSLPPDRDHLEAFF
NA	NA	TRBV30	TRBJ2-7	CAWSEGRGAYEQYF
medium-sized	NA	TRBV21-1	TRBJ2-7	CASSAPSPGLAGKGGRYEQYF
NA	NA	TRBV7-2	TRBJ2-7	CASSLGSSPKEQYF
once	NA	TRBV10-3	TRBJ1-1	CAISESAARVNTEAFF
NA	TRBD2	TRBV9	TRBJ2-2	CASSVTSSGELFF
medium-sized	TRBD1	TRBV9	TRBJ1-2	CASSAWDRELDGYTF
NA	NA	TRBV14	TRBJ2-7	CASSQDRDHYEQYF
once	NA	TRBV27	TRBJ1-4	CASRPTGYATNEKLFF
NA	NA	TRBV15	TRBJ2-7	CATHVEGDSYEQYF
NA	TRBD1	TRBV27	TRBJ2-1	CASSPPGQGKANEQFF
NA	TRBD1	TRBV19	TRBJ1-5	CASSLPRDRGQPQHF
NA	NA	TRBV9	TRBJ2-2	CASSVGQYTGELFF
NA	NA	TRBV7-8	TRBJ1-6	CASSPGTRRNNSPLHF